The T cell receptor (beta chain) described here comes from a study of blood T cell repertoires in COVID-19. In the study overall: COVID-19 samples, acute and convalescent, were from the United States, Italy and Spain.

Produced via immunoSEQ multiplex PCR; TCRdb's table is partial and in-frame only. The table records 200,000 to 250,000 clones, approximately 90% of them present only once. CDR3 size: 15 residues. V was pared by 6 bases and J by 6 bases, with 9 bases of the junction left unmatched. Per the germline V gene, CDR1 is LNHDA and CDR2 is SQIVND (reference sequence). The chain carries TRBV19 and TRBJ1-5; 9 bases fit TRBD1. The receptor's source is a woman between 45 and 60 years old with COVID-19, enrolled during active disease. What was sequenced was peripheral blood. The CDR3 region is CASSPGTGLGQPQHF. CDR3 nucleotide sequence: TGTGCCAGTAGCCCCGGGACAGGGTTGGGTCAGCCCCAGCATTTT.